These 8 T cell receptor beta chains came from one sample sequenced in a study of CD8 T cells in Susac syndrome (dated by TCRdb to between 2018 and 2021). Libraries were built with the immunoSEQ multiplex PCR assay. RNA was extracted using the RNeasy kit, and about 0.45 to 1 microgram was reverse transcribed with random hexamers. The raw public reads went through TCRdb reprocessing: fastp at Q25, MiXCR clone calling, in-frame beta chains kept. Every entry covers one CDR3 protein and lists the most common genes and DNA from its rows. Recorded for this sample are about 160,000 distinct CDR3 sequences; 90% to 95% of them occurred a single time. 0.13% of the sample belongs to the ten largest clones. Material: CD4+ T cells from PBMCs. The source is a human donor in good health.

As DNA, the CDR3 is TGCAGCGTTGAAACCGACAGCACAGATACGCAGTATTTT. Translating it yields CSVETDSTDTQYF. The rearrangement joins TRBV29-1 to TRBJ2-3, with D uncertain. The CDR3 length is 13 residues. Germline CDR1 is SQVTM and CDR2 is ANQGSEA. V dropped 2 bases and J dropped 0 bases, with 6 bases sitting between them.

The chain recombines TRBV14 with TRBJ2-7, with TRBD1 identical over 7 bases. V shed 4 bases, J shed 1 base, and the junction held 13 bases outside the gene matches. CDR1 SGHDN and CDR2 FVKESK come from the germline V gene. CDR3 size: 17 residues. CDR3 sequence reads: CASSPGFGTVRSYEQYF. The CDR3 nucleotides are TGTGCCAGCAGCCCGGGGTTCGGGACAGTCAGATCCTACGAGCAGTACTTC.

The chain is built from TRBV14 and TRBJ2-7; TRBD2 matches at 11 bases. CDR3 length: 16 residues. Trimming at V came to 1 base and at J to 2 bases, leaving 4 bases not matched to a gene. The germline CDR1 and CDR2 sequences are SGHDN and FVKESK. The CDR3 protein is CASSQGLAGGAYEQYF. The CDR3 DNA sequence: TGTGCCAGCAGCCAAGGGCTAGCGGGGGGTGCCTACGAGCAGTACTTC.

The rearrangement uses TRBV7-3 and TRBJ2-3; D may be TRBD2 (5 bases). CDR3 size: 15 residues. The ends were cut back, 4 bases at V and 4 bases at J, with 15 bases in the middle. Germline V gene lookup returns CDR1 SGHTA and CDR2 FQGTGA. The CDR3 DNA is TGTGCCAGCAGCTCACATGCTAGCCCAGCAGATACGCAGTATTTT. Protein: CASSSHASPADTQYF.

The count of this clonotype is one. The chain links TRBV4-1 to TRBJ2-5; TRBD1 aligns across 10 bases. Germline CDR1 reads MGHRA; CDR2 reads YSYEKL. The CDR3 is 16 residues long. The V segment lost 1 base and the J segment 1 base; nucleotides outside the gene matches: 3. The CDR3 sequence: CASSQGRTGGQETQYF. Here the CDR3 DNA reads TGCGCCAGCAGCCAAGGCCGGACAGGGGGCCAAGAGACCCAGTACTTC.

V and J are TRBV4-2 and TRBJ1-1, with 8 bases fitting TRBD1. Unmatched junction bases numbered 12, after V lost 4 bases and J lost 2 bases. Germline V gene sequence: CDR1 LGHNA, CDR2 YNFKEQ. This CDR3 is built from 17 residues. The CDR3 region has the DNA TGTGCCAGCAGCCCAGAATCAGGGGGCGCGGCAAACACTGAAGCTTTCTTT. It codes for CASSPESGGAANTEAFF.

This clonotype was counted between two and nine times. The rearrangement joins TRBV9 to TRBJ2-2; 10 bases fit TRBD1. Trimming removed 4 bases from V and 11 bases from J; junction bases left unmatched: 11. The V gene's germline CDR1 is SGDLS and CDR2 YYNGEE. The CDR3 totals 15 residues. As DNA, the CDR3 is TGTGCCAGCAGCCCGGGACAGGGGTCGATCGGAGAGCTGTTTTTT. This codes for CASSPGQGSIGELFF.

This clonotype was counted between two and nine times. V and J are TRBV29-1 and TRBJ2-7; tentative D call: TRBD1 (5 bases). The CDR3 sequence is 12 residues long. V was pared by 4 bases and J by 0 bases, with 7 bases between. Germline V gives CDR1 SQVTM, CDR2 ANQGSEA. CDR3 sequence reads: CSVGQNSYEQYF. In DNA, the CDR3 is TGCAGCGTTGGACAGAACTCCTACGAGCAGTACTTC.